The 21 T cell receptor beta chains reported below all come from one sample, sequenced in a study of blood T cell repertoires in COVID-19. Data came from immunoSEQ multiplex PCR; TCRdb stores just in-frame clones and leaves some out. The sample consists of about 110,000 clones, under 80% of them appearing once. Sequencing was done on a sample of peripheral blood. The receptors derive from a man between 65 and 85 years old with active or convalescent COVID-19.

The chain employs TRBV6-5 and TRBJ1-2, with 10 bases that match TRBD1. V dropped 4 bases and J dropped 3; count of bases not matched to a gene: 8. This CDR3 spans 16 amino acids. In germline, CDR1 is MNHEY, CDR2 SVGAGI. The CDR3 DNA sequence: TGTGCCAGCAGTTTTCCGGGACAGGGGTTGGACTATGGCTACACCTTC. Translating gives CASSFPGQGLDYGYTF.

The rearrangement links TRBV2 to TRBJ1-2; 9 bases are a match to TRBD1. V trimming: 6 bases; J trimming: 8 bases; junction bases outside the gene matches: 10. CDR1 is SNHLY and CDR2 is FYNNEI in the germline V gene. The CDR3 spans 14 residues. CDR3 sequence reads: CASRSDRGIGGYTF. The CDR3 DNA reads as TGTGCCAGCAGGTCCGACAGGGGGATAGGAGGCTACACCTTC. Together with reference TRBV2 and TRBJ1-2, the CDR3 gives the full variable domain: EPEVTQTPSHQVTQMGQEVILRCVPISNHLYFYWYRQILGQKVEFLVSFYNNEISEKSEIFDDQFSVERPDGSNFTLKIRSTKLEDSAMYFCASRSDRGIGGYTFGSGTRLTVV.

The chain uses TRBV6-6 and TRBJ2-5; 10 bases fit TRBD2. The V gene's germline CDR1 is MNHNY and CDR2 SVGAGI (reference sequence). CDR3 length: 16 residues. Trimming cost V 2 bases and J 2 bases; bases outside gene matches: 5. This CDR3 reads CASSYSQLAGQETQYF. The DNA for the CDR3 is TGTGCCAGCAGTTACAGCCAACTAGCGGGGCAAGAGACCCAGTACTTC.

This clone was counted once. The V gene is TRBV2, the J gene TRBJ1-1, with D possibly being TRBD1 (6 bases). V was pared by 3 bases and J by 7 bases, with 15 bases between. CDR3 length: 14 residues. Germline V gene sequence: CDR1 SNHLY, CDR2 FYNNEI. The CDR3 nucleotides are TGTGCCAGCAGTGAGGGGGCCAGGGGTATTGAAGCTTTCTTT. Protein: CASSEGARGIEAFF.

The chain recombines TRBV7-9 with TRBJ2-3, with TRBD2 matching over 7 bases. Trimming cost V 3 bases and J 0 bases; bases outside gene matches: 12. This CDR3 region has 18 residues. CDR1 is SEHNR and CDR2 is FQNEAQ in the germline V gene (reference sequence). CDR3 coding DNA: TGTGCCAGCAGCTTTCCCCCAGCTAGCGGAGTTAGCACAGATACGCAGTATTTT. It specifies CASSFPPASGVSTDTQYF.

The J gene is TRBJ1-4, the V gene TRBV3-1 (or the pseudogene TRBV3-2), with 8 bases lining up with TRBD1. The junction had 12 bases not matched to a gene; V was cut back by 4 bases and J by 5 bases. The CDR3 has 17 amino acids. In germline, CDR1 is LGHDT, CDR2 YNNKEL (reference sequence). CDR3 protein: CASSLTAGTGTNEKLFF. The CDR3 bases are TGTGCCAGCAGCCTTACTGCCGGGACAGGTACAAATGAAAAACTGTTTTTT.

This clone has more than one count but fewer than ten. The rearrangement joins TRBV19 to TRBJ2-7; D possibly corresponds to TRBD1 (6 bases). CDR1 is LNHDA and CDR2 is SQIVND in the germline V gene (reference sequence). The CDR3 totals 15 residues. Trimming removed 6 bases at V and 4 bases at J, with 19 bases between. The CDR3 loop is CASSTDSQQVYEQYF. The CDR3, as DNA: TGTGCCAGTAGCACGGACAGCCAGCAAGTTTACGAGCAGTACTTC.

CDR3 nucleotides: TGTGCCAGCAGCTTCGGGACAGGGTCCTACGAGCAGTACTTC. Its translation: CASSFGTGSYEQYF. The J gene is TRBJ2-7, the V gene TRBV5-8, with 9 nucleotides matching TRBD1. Germline-derived CDR1 and CDR2 are SGHTS and YDEGEE. The CDR3 has 14 amino acids. After removal of 2 bases from V and 1 base from J, the junction contained 1 base not matched to a gene.

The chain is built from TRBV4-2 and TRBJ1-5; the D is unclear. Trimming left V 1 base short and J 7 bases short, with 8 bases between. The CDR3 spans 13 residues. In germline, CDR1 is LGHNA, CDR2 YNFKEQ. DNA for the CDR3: TGTGCCAGCAGCCAAGGGGGAGGACAGCCCCAGCATTTT. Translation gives CASSQGGGQPQHF.

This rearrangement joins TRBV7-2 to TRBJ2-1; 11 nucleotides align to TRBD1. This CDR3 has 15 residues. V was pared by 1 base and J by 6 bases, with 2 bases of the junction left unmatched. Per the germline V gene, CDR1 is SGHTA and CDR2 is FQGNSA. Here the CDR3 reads CASSLGTGGRNEQFF. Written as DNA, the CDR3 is TGTGCCAGCAGCTTAGGGACAGGGGGCCGCAATGAGCAGTTCTTC. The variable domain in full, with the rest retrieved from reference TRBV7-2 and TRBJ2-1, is GAGVSQSPSNKVTEKGKDVELRCDPISGHTALYWYRQSLGQGLEFLIYFQGNSAPDKSGLPSDRFSAERTGGSVSTLTIQRTQQEDSAVYLCASSLGTGGRNEQFFGPGTRLTVL.

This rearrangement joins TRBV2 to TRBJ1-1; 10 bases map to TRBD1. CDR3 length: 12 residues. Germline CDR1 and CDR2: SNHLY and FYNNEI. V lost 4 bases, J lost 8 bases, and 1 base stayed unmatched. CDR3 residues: CASSGDRGEAFF. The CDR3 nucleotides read TGTGCCAGCAGTGGGGACAGGGGAGAAGCTTTCTTT.

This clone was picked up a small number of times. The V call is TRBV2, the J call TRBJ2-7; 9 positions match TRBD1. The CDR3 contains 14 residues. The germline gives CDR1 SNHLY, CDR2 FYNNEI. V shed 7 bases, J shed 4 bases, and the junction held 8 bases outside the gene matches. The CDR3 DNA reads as TGTGCCAGCACTCCGGGACAGGGCTTGTACGAGCAGTACTTC. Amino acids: CASTPGQGLYEQYF.

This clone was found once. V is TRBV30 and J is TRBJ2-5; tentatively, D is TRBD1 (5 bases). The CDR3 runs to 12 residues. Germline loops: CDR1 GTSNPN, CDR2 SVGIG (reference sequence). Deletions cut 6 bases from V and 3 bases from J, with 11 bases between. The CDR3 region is CACSKGKETQYF. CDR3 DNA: TGTGCCTGCTCCAAGGGGAAAGAGACCCAGTACTTC. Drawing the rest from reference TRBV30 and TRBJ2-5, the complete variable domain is SQTIHQWPATLVQPVGSPLSLECTVEGTSNPNLYWYRQAAGRGLQLLFYSVGIGQISSEVPQNLSASRPQDRQFILSSKKLLLSDSGFYLCACSKGKETQYFGPGTRLLVL.

The CDR3 DNA reads TGTGCCAGCAGCTTGCAGGGCCTACCTCAGTACTTC. Translating gives CASSLQGLPQYF. V usage is TRBV5-6 and J usage is TRBJ2-5; D is perhaps TRBD1 (5 bases). This CDR3 has 12 residues. The V end was cut by 1 base, the J end by 11 bases, with 12 bases between. CDR1 is SGHDT and CDR2 is YYEEEE in the germline V gene.

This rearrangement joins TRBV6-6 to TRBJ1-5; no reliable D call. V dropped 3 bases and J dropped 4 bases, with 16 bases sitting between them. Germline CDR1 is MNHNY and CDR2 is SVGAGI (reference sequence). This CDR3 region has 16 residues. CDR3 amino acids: CASSYFTGRENQPQHF. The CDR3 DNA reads TGTGCCAGCAGTTATTTCACCGGGCGGGAAAATCAGCCCCAGCATTTT.

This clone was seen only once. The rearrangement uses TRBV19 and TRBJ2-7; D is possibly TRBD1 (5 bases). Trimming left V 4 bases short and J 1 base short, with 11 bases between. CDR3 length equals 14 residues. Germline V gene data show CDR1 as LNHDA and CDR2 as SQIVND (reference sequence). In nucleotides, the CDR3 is TGTGCCAGTAGTAGAGACAGTTCTTCCTACGAGCAGTACTTC. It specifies CASSRDSSSYEQYF.

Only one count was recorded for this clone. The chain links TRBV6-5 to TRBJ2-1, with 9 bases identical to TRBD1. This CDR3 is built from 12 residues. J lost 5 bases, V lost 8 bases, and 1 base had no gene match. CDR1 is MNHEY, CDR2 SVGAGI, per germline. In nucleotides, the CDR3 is TGTGCCAGCGGACAGGGGAACAATGAGCAGTTCTTC. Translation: CASGQGNNEQFF.

In DNA form, the CDR3 reads TGCGCCAGCAGCTTGGGACTAGCGGGGACGGAGGATACGCAGTATTTT. This sequence encodes CASSLGLAGTEDTQYF. The rearrangement links TRBV5-1 to TRBJ2-3, with TRBD2 matching over 11 bases. The CDR3 runs to 16 residues. Germline CDR1 and CDR2: SGHRS and YFSETQ. The J segment lost 6 bases and the V segment lost 0 bases, leaving 6 bases of the junction unmatched.

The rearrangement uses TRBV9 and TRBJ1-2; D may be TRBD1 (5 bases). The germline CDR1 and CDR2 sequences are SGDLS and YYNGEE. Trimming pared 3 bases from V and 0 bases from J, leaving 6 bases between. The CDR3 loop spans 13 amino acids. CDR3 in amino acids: CASSATANYGYTF. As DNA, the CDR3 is TGTGCCAGCAGCGCGACAGCTAACTATGGCTACACCTTC. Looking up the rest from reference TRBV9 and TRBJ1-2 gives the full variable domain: DSGVTQTPKHLITATGQRVTLRCSPRSGDLSVYWYQQSLDQGLQFLIQYYNGEERAKGNILERFSAQQFPDLHSELNLSSLELGDSALYFCASSATANYGYTFGSGTRLTVV.

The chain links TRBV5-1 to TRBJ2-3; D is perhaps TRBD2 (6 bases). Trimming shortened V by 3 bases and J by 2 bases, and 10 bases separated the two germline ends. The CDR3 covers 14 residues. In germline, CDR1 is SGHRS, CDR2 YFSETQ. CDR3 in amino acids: CASSWGTVTDTQYF. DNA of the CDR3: TGCGCCAGCAGCTGGGGGACTGTCACAGATACGCAGTATTTT.

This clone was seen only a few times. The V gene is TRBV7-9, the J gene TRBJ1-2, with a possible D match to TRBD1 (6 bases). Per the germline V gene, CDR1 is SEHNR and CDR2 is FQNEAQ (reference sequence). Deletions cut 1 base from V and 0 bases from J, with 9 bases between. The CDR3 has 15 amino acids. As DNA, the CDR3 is TGTGCCAGCAGCTTAGACAGGGTAGCTAACTATGGCTACACCTTC. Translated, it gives CASSLDRVANYGYTF.